This T cell receptor beta chain was identified during a study of a mutant IDH1 vaccine in newly diagnosed glioma. On this clone: What it recognizes is unknown.

Data came from immunoSEQ multiplex PCR; TCRdb stores just in-frame clones and leaves some out. The repertoire holds about 86,000 clones, with 65% to 90% as singletons. Sample time point: week 23, last vaccination. The vaccine gave 300 ug of a 20-mer mutant IDH1 peptide subcutaneously per dose. Donor tumors were new WHO grade 3 or 4 IDH1-mutant, ATRX-lost astrocytomas. CDR3 size: 15 residues. Trimming stripped 0 bases from V and 4 bases from J, with 14 bases between. Germline values: CDR1 SQVTM, CDR2 ANQGSEA. General study points: Altogether, 93.3% of patients exhibited vaccine-induced immune responses.

This receptor was taken from a man aged 25 to 40 with glioma. Some clones in this sample may be carry-over from other donors' samples. The genes are TRBV29-1 and TRBJ2-3; a weak D match, TRBD2 (5 bases). This material consisted of PBMCs, taken from a glioma patient whose treatment included an IDH1 peptide vaccine. In DNA, the CDR3 is TGCAGCGTTGAAGATATTGGTGGGGAGTCAGATACGCAGTATTTT. Protein sequence: CSVEDIGGESDTQYF.